The sequence of this T cell receptor (beta chain) was determined in a study of cytomegalovirus exposure and HLA in healthy donors. The junction had 11 bases not matched to a gene; V was cut back by 5 bases and J by 5 bases. The germline V gene encodes CDR1 SGHRS and CDR2 YFSETQ. CDR3 length: 15 amino acids. This clone was counted a few times. PCR involved 60 Vbeta and 13 Jbeta primers. Some clones are missing from TCRdb's copy, which holds only in-frame ones; the method was immunoSEQ multiplex PCR. This table has approximately 240,000 clones, around 80% appearing once. Sample: PBMCs. This clonotype originated in an older woman in good health and CMV-seropositive. The rearrangement joins TRBV5-1 to TRBJ2-5; 8 bases line up with TRBD2. This CDR3 reads CASSGSGGVYETQYF. In DNA, the CDR3 is TGCGCCAGCAGTGGATCGGGAGGGGTTTATGAGACCCAGTACTTC. Combining the CDR3 with reference TRBV5-1 and TRBJ2-5 gives the whole variable domain KAGVTQTPRYLIKTRGQQVTLSCSPISGHRSVSWYQQTPGQGLQFLFEYFSETQRNKGNFPGRFSGRQFSNSRSEMNVSTLELGDSALYLCASSGSGGVYETQYFGPGTRLLVL.